This T cell receptor beta chain was retrieved from a study of cytotoxic CD8 clonotypes in ibrutinib-treated CLL. Study-wide context: The patients, about a dozen relapsed/refractory and roughly 15 treatment-naive, included about 18 who were IGHV unmutated.

Study results and limitations: Treatment saw public clonotypes, which were uncommon, either contract or stay stable.

TCRdb's table, derived via immunoSEQ multiplex PCR, lists solely in-frame clones and lacks some. The sample holds tens of thousands of clones, roughly 62% seen once. As regards this clone: Its matching antigen is unknown.

TCR beta library input comprised roughly 1.9 micrograms of genomic DNA from cryopreserved PBMCs. The sequencing used PBMCs, collected after 24 months of ibrutinib treatment. The TCR sequence derives from a human donor with chronic lymphocytic leukemia.

The CDR3 DNA follows: TGTGCCAGCAGGGATCAGGGCCCCTCCGGGGAGCTGTTTTTT. This translates into CASRDQGPSGELFF. The chain has TRBV7-9 and TRBJ2-2; weak D call: TRBD1 (5 bases). The V end lost 6 bases, the J end lost 6 bases, and 14 bases lay between the germline ends. This CDR3 region has 14 residues. CDR1 and CDR2 from the germline V gene are SEHNR and FQNEAQ (reference sequence).